The text below deals with one T cell receptor (beta chain). This may stem from a read error, because a much larger clone lies one nucleotide away. This sample is part of a study of T-cell reconstitution after alpha-beta-depleted transplantation in children. Unique molecular identifiers were used to barcode this TCRbeta library. TCRdb reanalysed the PCR reads using MiXCR and keeps one entry per CDR3 protein. There are around 600,000 distinct CDR3 sequences in the sample; roughly 17% occur only once, and over 0.95% lies in the top ten. This TCR was recovered from a human donor who donated a stem cell graft to a child with acute myeloid leukemia. This specimen was PBMCs from the stem cell graft donor, taken from the stem cell graft.

CDR3 nucleotides: TGTGACAGCAGTTACTCGATCGGAGATACGCAGTATTTT. This sequence encodes CDSSYSIGDTQYF. V and J are TRBV6-5 and TRBJ2-3; D not certain. The CDR3 consists of 13 residues. CDR1 is MNHEY, CDR2 SVGAGI, per germline.